The sequence of this TCR beta chain was determined in a study of OX40 agonist ivuxolimab in advanced cancers. This clone occurred once. Libraries were prepared by immunoSEQ multiplex PCR; TCRdb keeps only in-frame clonotypes and omits some of them. The sample lists 70,000 to 90,000 clones, about 85% occurring once. This CDR3 has 15 amino acids. Germline-derived CDR1 and CDR2 are LGHNA and YNFKEQ. The V gene lost 0 bases and the J gene lost 8 bases, with 16 bases spanning the gap. This receptor was obtained from an adult with an advanced solid tumor such as melanoma, head and neck, liver or kidney cancer. The chain recombines TRBV4-2 with TRBJ1-1; the D gene is possibly TRBD1 (5 bases). Here the sequenced sample was CD4+ or CD8+ T cells sorted from blood, taken in a trial of the OX40 agonist ivuxolimab. The CDR3 sequence is CASSQDWEGRAEAFF. CDR3 coding DNA: TGTGCCAGCAGCCAAGATTGGGAGGGGCGAGCAGAAGCTTTCTTT.